This T cell receptor (beta chain) was identified in a study of T cells after posttransplantation cyclophosphamide. Here immunoSEQ multiplex PCR was the method, and the copy in TCRdb shows in-frame clones only, minus some. The repertoire consists of about 21,000 clones, with about 86% occurring once and the leading ten covering roughly 2.2%. Germline V CDR1 and CDR2: SGDLS, YYNGEE. There are 15 residues in the CDR3. The V gene end was trimmed by 0 bases and the J gene end by 4 bases; junction bases not matched to a gene: 7. This clone came up once. Sampled 1 year posttransplant, controls received myeloablative marrow transplants, methotrexate and a calcineurin inhibitor.

This chain connects TRBV9 to TRBJ2-7; the match to TRBD1 covers 7 bases. This receptor was obtained from a female patient younger than 45 who received an allogeneic stem cell transplant from an unrelated donor, was CMV-positive, and had acute and chronic GVHD. Some T cells may arise from the graft donor. Here the sequenced sample was PBMCs, taken 350 to 400 days after allogeneic stem cell transplant with calcineurin inhibitor and methotrexate. The CDR3 here is CASSVEPGQIYEQYF. In DNA form, the CDR3 reads TGTGCCAGCAGCGTAGAGCCGGGACAGATTTACGAGCAGTACTTC.